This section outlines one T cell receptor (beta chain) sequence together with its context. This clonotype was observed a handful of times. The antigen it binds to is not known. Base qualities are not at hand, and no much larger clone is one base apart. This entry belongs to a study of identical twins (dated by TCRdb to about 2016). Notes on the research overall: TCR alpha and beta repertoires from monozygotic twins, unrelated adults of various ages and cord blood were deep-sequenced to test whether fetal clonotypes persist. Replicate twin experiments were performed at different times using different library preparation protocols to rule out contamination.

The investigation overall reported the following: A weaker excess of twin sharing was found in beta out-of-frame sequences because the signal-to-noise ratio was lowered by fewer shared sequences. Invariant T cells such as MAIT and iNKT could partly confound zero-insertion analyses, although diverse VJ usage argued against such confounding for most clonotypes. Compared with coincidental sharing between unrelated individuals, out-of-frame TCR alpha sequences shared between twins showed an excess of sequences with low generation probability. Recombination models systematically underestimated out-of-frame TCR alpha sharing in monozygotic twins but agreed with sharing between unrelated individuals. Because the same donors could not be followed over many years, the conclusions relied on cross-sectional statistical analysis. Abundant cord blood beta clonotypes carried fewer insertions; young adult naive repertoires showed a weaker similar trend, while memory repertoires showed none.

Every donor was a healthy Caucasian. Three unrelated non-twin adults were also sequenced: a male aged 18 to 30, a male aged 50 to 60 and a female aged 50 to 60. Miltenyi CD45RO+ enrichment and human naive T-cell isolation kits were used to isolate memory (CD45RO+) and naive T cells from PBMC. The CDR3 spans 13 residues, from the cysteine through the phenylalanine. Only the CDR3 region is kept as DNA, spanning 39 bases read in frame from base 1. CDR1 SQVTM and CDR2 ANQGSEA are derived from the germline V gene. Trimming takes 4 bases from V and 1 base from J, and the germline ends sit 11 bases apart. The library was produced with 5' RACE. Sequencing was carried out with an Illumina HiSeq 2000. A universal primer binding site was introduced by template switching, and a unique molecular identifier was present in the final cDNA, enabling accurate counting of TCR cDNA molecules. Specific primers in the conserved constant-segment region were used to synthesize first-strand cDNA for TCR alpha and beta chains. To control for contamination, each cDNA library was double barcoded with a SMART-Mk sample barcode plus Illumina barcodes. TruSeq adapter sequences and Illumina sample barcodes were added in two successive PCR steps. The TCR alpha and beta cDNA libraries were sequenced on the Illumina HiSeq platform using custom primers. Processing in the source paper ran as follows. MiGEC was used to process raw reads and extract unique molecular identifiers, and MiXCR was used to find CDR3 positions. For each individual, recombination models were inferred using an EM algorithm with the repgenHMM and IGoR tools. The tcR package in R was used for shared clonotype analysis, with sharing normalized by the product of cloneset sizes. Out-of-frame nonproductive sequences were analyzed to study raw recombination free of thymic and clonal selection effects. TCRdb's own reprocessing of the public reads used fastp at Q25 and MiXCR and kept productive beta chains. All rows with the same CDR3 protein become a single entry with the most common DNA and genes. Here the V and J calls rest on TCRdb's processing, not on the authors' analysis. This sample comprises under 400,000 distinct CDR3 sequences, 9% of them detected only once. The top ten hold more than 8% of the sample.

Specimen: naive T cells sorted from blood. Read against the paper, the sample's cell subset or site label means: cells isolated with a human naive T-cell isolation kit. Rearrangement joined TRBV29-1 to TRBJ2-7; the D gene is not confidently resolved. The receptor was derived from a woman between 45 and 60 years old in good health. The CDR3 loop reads CSVGARPSYEQYF. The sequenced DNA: TGCAGCGTTGGGGCTAGACCATCCTACGAGCAGTACTTC.